These 31 T cell receptor beta chains were sequenced from one sample in a study of post-analysis software for immune sequencing data. Overall study findings and caveats: TRBV5-6, TRBV5-1 and TRBV20-1 belonged to a set of roughly 5 TRBV segments that were more frequent in patients than controls.

The library was made from cDNA and included unique molecular identifiers. In TCRdb, the PCR reads were re-called with MiXCR into one record per CDR3 protein. The sample lists roughly 400,000 distinct CDR3 sequences, more than 30% occurring once. These receptors' targets are unknown. The sequencing input was blood. Source of these receptors: a girl aged 2 to 9 with multiple sclerosis.

The chain carries TRBV25-1 and TRBJ2-5; D gene uncertain. With the DNA end fitting TRBJ2-7 better, the J assignment may be wrong. The CDR3 totals 15 residues. Germline loops: CDR1 MGHDK, CDR2 SYGVNS. The CDR3 loop is CASSESSGPIVEQYF. In DNA, the CDR3 is TGTGCCAGCAGTGAATCCTCCGGACCTATCGTCGAGCAGTACTTC.

This clonotype showed up just a few times. The gene calls are TRBV4-3 and TRBJ2-7; tentative D call: TRBD1 (6 bases). The J call may be wrong; the DNA end is better matched by TRBJ2-5. The CDR3 spans 15 residues. The germline V gene encodes CDR1 LGHNA and CDR2 YSLEER. CDR3 sequence (DNA): TGCGCCAGCAGCCCTCGCCCCAGGGGCCAGGGGACCCAGTACTTC. Residues: CASSPRPRGQGTQYF.

This clonotype was detected many times. The rearrangement joins TRBV7-3 to TRBJ2-1; tentative D call: TRBD1 (6 bases). The CDR3 sequence is 13 residues long. Germline CDR1 SGHTA, CDR2 FQGTGA. Deletions cut 4 bases from V and 7 bases from J, with 11 bases between. The CDR3 here is CASSSTGGNEQFF. The CDR3 DNA follows: TGTGCCAGCAGCTCGACAGGAGGTAATGAGCAGTTCTTC.

About this clonotype: This likely comes from a read error, as the CDR3 has no conserved phenylalanine or tryptophan at its end. In DNA, the CDR3 is TGTGCCAGCCAACCATGGAGGGACACCGGGGAGCTGTTTTGT. Translated, it gives CASQPWRDTGELFC. The chain links TRBV6-4 to TRBJ2-2; maybe TRBD2 (6 bases). V lost 8 bases to trimming and J lost 3 bases, with 13 bases between them. The length of the CDR3 is 14 residues. The germline V gene encodes CDR1 MRHNA and CDR2 SNTAGT.

CDR3 DNA: TGTGCCAGCAGCTACGGGACAGGGTTCGACTACACCTTC. Translating it yields CASSYGTGFDYTF. This chain links TRBV6-5 with TRBJ1-2; 9 positions agree with TRBD1. CDR1 is MNHEY and CDR2 is SVGAGI in the germline V gene. The CDR3 totals 13 residues. V shed 6 bases, J shed 10 bases, and the junction held 9 bases outside the gene matches.

The rearrangement joins TRBV20-1 to TRBJ1-2, with TRBD1 as a possible D gene (5 bases). The CDR3 has 14 residues. Germline assignment: CDR1 DFQATT and CDR2 SNEGSKA (reference sequence). V lost 3 bases, J lost 8 bases, and 19 bases lay in between. Here the CDR3 reads CSARQLDNPGGYTF. The CDR3, as DNA: TGCAGTGCTAGGCAATTGGACAACCCGGGCGGCTACACCTTC.

This clonotype was counted a few times. Here the CDR3 reads CASSPRFSPAGGGETQYF. Here the CDR3 DNA reads TGTGCCAGCAGCCCCAGATTTTCCCCAGCGGGGGGTGGGGAGACCCAGTACTTC. This chain connects TRBV11-2 to TRBJ2-5; 9 bases are a match to TRBD2. J gave up 5 bases and V 5 bases, and 18 bases lay outside the gene matches. Germline V CDR1 and CDR2: SGHAT, FQNNGV. The CDR3 runs to 18 residues.

The gene calls are TRBV9 and TRBJ2-4; D may be TRBD2 (5 bases). The DNA end favors TRBJ2-7, so the J call may be wrong. The CDR3 is 14 residues long. The germline V gene has CDR1 SGDLS and CDR2 YYNGEE. As DNA, the CDR3 is TGTGCCAGCAGCCAGGAGGCCACCGCCTACGAGCAGTACTTC. Translating gives CASSQEATAYEQYF.

Here the CDR3 DNA reads TGTGCCAGCAGTTTAGTTGGCTCGCCGTATGGCTACACCTTC. Translating it yields CASSLVGSPYGYTF. The chain employs TRBV28 and TRBJ1-2, with unresolved D. V was shortened by 2 bases and J by 5 bases, with 12 bases between the two germline ends. The CDR3 is 14 residues long. Germline values: CDR1 MDHEN, CDR2 SYDVKM.

The V gene is TRBV12-3 or TRBV12-4, the J gene TRBJ1-2; possibly TRBD1 for D (5 bases). Trimming removed 6 bases from V and 2 bases from J, with 16 bases in between. This CDR3 is 15 amino acids long. The CDR3 sequence: CASSRSGVENYGYTF. The CDR3 coding sequence is TGTGCCAGCAGCCGATCGGGGGTAGAAAACTATGGCTACACCTTC.

J is TRBJ2-7 and V is TRBV10-1; weak D call: TRBD2 (7 bases). There are 13 residues in the CDR3. Germline-derived CDR1 and CDR2 are WNHNN and SYGVQD (reference sequence). V shed 5 bases and J shed 5 bases, with 13 bases lying between them. In nucleotides, the CDR3 is TGCGCCAGCAGTTTCGGGGGGCGGGACGAGCAGTACTTC. Residues: CASSFGGRDEQYF.

The V and J genes are TRBV19 and TRBJ2-7; perhaps TRBD1 as D (5 bases). The length of the CDR3 is 15 residues. V was trimmed by 3 bases and J by 3 bases, leaving 15 bases between them. The germline V gene encodes CDR1 LNHDA and CDR2 SQIVND (reference sequence). The CDR3 sequence: CASSIGTGTNYEQYF. CDR3 sequence (DNA): TGTGCCAGTAGTATCGGAACAGGCACGAACTACGAGCAGTACTTC.

The sample holds one count of this clonotype. The rearrangement joins TRBV4-1 to TRBJ2-3; D could derive from TRBD1 or TRBD2 (5 bases each). The germline V gene encodes CDR1 MGHRA and CDR2 YSYEKL. The V gene lost 3 bases and the J gene lost 2 bases, with 15 bases spanning the gap. The CDR3 consists of 16 residues. In DNA form, the CDR3 reads TGCGCCAGCAGCCAGGTGGGACGGATAAACACAGATACGCAGTATTTT. It encodes CASSQVGRINTDTQYF.

A word on this clonotype: The junction departs from the called germline gene at one end, perhaps through a read error. This chain connects TRBV7-9 to TRBJ1-2, with TRBD1 identical over 7 bases. Germline CDR1 reads SEHNR; CDR2 reads FQNEAQ (reference sequence). The CDR3 is 15 residues long. This CDR3 reads CVSSLQGVGSYGYTF. CDR3 nucleotide sequence: TGTGTCAGCAGCCTCCAGGGGGTAGGGAGCTATGGCTACACCTTC.

This clonotype was seen at least ten times. This rearrangement joins TRBV20-1 to TRBJ2-1; 9 bases map to TRBD1. The CDR3 runs to 17 residues. CDR1 is DFQATT, CDR2 SNEGSKA, per germline (reference sequence). V lost 3 bases and J lost 3; bases outside the gene matches: 12. In DNA form, the CDR3 reads TGCAGTGCTAGGCTCCCCATGGGGACAGGGAACTACAATGAGCAGTTCTTC. Amino acid sequence: CSARLPMGTGNYNEQFF.

The chain carries TRBV29-1 and TRBJ2-1, with TRBD2 identical over 12 bases. The CDR3 runs to 15 residues. Germline trimming cut 3 bases from V and 12 bases from J; bases unmatched to any gene: 12. The germline V gene encodes CDR1 SQVTM and CDR2 ANQGSEA. CDR3 nucleotides: TGCAGCGTTGACCGACTAGCGGGAGATCCCGTAGGGCAGTTCTTC. Translation gives CSVDRLAGDPVGQFF.

This clonotype came up a few times. The chain carries TRBV6-5 and TRBJ2-5; a possible D gene is TRBD2 (6 bases). Trimming left V 0 bases short and J 5 bases short, with 16 bases between. The CDR3 is 16 residues long. Germline values: CDR1 MNHEY, CDR2 SVGAGI. As DNA, the CDR3 is TGTGCCAGCAGTTACTCGGAGGGGAATGTCTTGGAGACCCAGTACTTC. Translation: CASSYSEGNVLETQYF.

This rearrangement joins TRBV5-5 to TRBJ1-4, with 9 nucleotides matching TRBD1. The CDR3 totals 15 residues. The J segment lost 7 bases and the V segment lost 4 bases, leaving 8 bases of the junction unmatched. Germline CDR1 reads SGHKS; CDR2 reads YYEKEE (reference sequence). CDR3 sequence reads: CASSTYRGLGEKLFF. The CDR3 DNA is TGTGCCAGCAGCACATACAGGGGGCTGGGTGAAAAACTGTTTTTT. The variable domain in full, completed from reference TRBV5-5 and TRBJ1-4, reads DAGVTQSPTHLIKTRGQQVTLRCSPISGHKSVSWYQQVLGQGPQFIFQYYEKEERGRGNFPDRFSARQFPNYSSELNVNALLLGDSALYLCASSTYRGLGEKLFFGSGTQLSVL.

The rearrangement joins TRBV20-1 to TRBJ1-5; TRBD1 agrees at 9 bases. The CDR3 has 13 amino acids. Germline V CDR1 and CDR2: DFQATT, SNEGSKA (reference sequence). V trimming: 7 bases; J trimming: 3 bases; junction bases outside the gene matches: 4. The CDR3 spells CSVGQGPNQPQHF. In DNA form, the CDR3 reads TGCAGTGTAGGACAGGGGCCCAATCAGCCCCAGCATTTT.

A few counts support this clonotype. The chain combines TRBV20-1 with TRBJ2-1; D possibly corresponds to TRBD2 (5 bases). The V and J ends lost 5 bases and 3 bases respectively, with 14 bases between them. The CDR3 loop spans 14 amino acids. Per germline, CDR1 DFQATT and CDR2 SNEGSKA (reference sequence). This CDR3 reads CSASRRGLYNEQFF. CDR3 DNA sequence: TGCAGTGCTTCTAGGAGAGGACTCTACAATGAGCAGTTCTTC.

This clonotype has just a few counts. The CDR3 spells CASKSGAAQGLEQYF. The CDR3 DNA sequence: TGTGCCAGCAAATCGGGGGCGGCCCAAGGGCTCGAGCAGTACTTC. This chain connects TRBV6-5 to TRBJ2-7; possibly TRBD1 or TRBD2 for D (6 bases each). V shed 7 bases and J shed 6 bases, with 22 bases lying between them. CDR1 MNHEY and CDR2 SVGAGI come from the germline V gene. This CDR3 has 15 residues.

The chain couples TRBV5-6 to TRBJ2-5; D ambiguous. Germline assignment: CDR1 SGHDT and CDR2 YYEEEE. The CDR3 runs to 11 residues. V was clipped by 4 bases and J by 11 bases, with 12 bases between them. The CDR3 sequence: CASSKQVEQYF. CDR3 nucleotides: TGTGCCAGCAGCAAACAAGTGGAGCAGTACTTC.

In this sample, this clonotype turned up a few times. The CDR3 is CASSVAGETQYF. The CDR3 bases are TGTGCCAGCAGCGTAGCGGGGGAGACCCAGTACTTC. The rearrangement uses TRBV9 and TRBJ2-5; tentative D call: TRBD2 (5 bases). Germline CDR1 and CDR2: SGDLS and YYNGEE. The V and J ends lost 0 bases and 5 bases respectively, with 5 bases between them. This CDR3 contains 12 residues.

The chain carries TRBV10-3 and TRBJ2-7; TRBD1 matches 9 bases. In germline, CDR1 is ENHRY, CDR2 SYGVKD. CDR3 length: 15 amino acids. The J segment lost 2 bases and the V segment lost 3 bases, leaving 5 bases of the junction unmatched. CDR3 bases: TGTGCCATCAGTGACCCGGGACAGGGCGCCTACGAGCAGTACTTC. Residues: CAISDPGQGAYEQYF.

The chain combines TRBV28 with TRBJ1-2, with 9 bases lining up with TRBD1. The CDR3 is made up of 14 amino acids. CDR1 is MDHEN, CDR2 SYDVKM, per germline. J lost 4 bases, V lost 5 bases, and 5 bases had no gene match. CDR3 sequence reads: CASSGDRGTYGYTF. The CDR3 nucleotides read TGTGCCAGCAGTGGCGACAGGGGGACCTATGGCTACACCTTC.

The V and J genes are TRBV4-2 and TRBJ2-7; 9 nucleotides align to TRBD1. The V segment lost 4 bases and the J segment 2 bases; nucleotides outside the gene matches: 9. The CDR3 runs to 16 residues. Looked up from germline, CDR1 is LGHNA and CDR2 is YNFKEQ. The CDR3 DNA sequence: TGTGCCAGCAGCCTTGACCCGGGACAGGGTACCTACGAGCAGTACTTC. This encodes CASSLDPGQGTYEQYF.

This chain joins TRBV5-1 and TRBJ1-2; weak D call: TRBD1 (6 bases). The CDR3 runs to 14 residues. V was cut by 3 bases and J by 0 bases, with 9 bases left in between. Per the germline V gene, CDR1 is SGHRS and CDR2 is YFSETQ. The CDR3 DNA is TGCGCCAGCAGCTCCGGGACATCTAACTATGGCTACACCTTC. This encodes CASSSGTSNYGYTF.

The V call is TRBV12-3 or TRBV12-4, the J call TRBJ1-4, with a possible D match to TRBD1 (6 bases). CDR3 length: 14 residues. V shed 7 bases and J shed 8 bases, with 17 bases lying between them. CDR3 nucleotide sequence: TGTGCCAGCACCCTGGGCGACAGGCACGAAAAACTGTTTTTT. Protein sequence: CASTLGDRHEKLFF.

The rearrangement joins TRBV12-3 or TRBV12-4 to TRBJ2-5, with 13 bases aligning to TRBD2. There are 15 residues in the CDR3. The junction had 7 bases not matched to a gene; V was cut back by 7 bases and J by 5 bases. The CDR3, as DNA: TGTGCCAGCACCACCTGGACTAGCGGGAGTGAGACCCAGTACTTC. Translation gives CASTTWTSGSETQYF.

This clonotype was seen a handful of times. This chain links TRBV20-1 with TRBJ2-7; D unresolved. This CDR3 contains 13 residues. Germline assignment: CDR1 DFQATT and CDR2 SNEGSKA (reference sequence). V lost 3 bases to trimming and J lost 5 bases, with 14 bases between them. The CDR3 nucleotides read TGCAGTGCTAGTAGACCTCAAAGCAACGAGCAGTACTTC. Protein sequence: CSASRPQSNEQYF.

This clonotype was counted ten times or more. V gene TRBV15 combines with J gene TRBJ2-1; 7 bases align to TRBD2. V dropped 10 bases and J dropped 3; count of bases not matched to a gene: 6. CDR1 is LNHNV, CDR2 YYDKDF, per germline (reference sequence). CDR3 length equals 13 residues. CDR3 sequence: CAMGEGYYNEQFF. The CDR3 DNA reads TGTGCCATGGGGGAGGGGTACTACAATGAGCAGTTCTTC.